This T cell receptor (beta chain) emerged from a study of T cell repertoires in cytomegalovirus infection. The CDR3 has 15 residues. Losses at the gene ends were 4 bases for V and 0 bases for J; bases not matched to a gene: 3. Germline-derived CDR1 and CDR2 are SGHTA and FQGTGA. Comment on this clonotype: Its antigen is unknown.

MiXCR, applied by TCRdb to the reads, yields one record per CDR3 protein. The data hold about 360,000 distinct CDR3 sequences, with about a third observed a single time. Study findings and constraints: Using cumulative public TCR beta family frequency, the authors identified those who carried CMV together with the relevant HLA. HLA-C-restricted CMV clonotypes gave the most frequent clonotype in two of eight donors.

The genes are TRBV7-3 and TRBJ2-3, with 8 bases aligning to TRBD1. The sample here was cultured PBMCs, taken from culture after CMV antigen stimulation. This TCR was sampled from a human donor in good health (CMV status not recorded). Some clones in this sample may be carry-over from other donors' samples. CDR3 bases: TGTGCCAGCAGCTCGACAGGGGCTAGCACAGATACGCAGTATTTT. It is translated as CASSSTGASTDTQYF.